These T cell receptor beta chains were read from a single sample in a study of cytomegalovirus exposure and HLA in healthy donors. Sequencing used immunoSEQ multiplex PCR; TCRdb keeps in-frame clones, though not all of them. The table has under 250,000 clones, around four fifths seen once. Specimen: PBMCs. The receptors were gathered from a boy between 5 and 17 years old in good health and CMV-seronegative. CDR3s include the opening cysteine and the closing phenylalanine or tryptophan. A D gene is named only where the DNA matches it firmly. Some rows mark clone size as missing; the rest say once, few, many or name a class of expanded clone.

size: -; length: 17; J: TRBJ1-1; V: TRBV10-3; D: TRBD1; CDR3: CAISDRDRGVWHTEAFF; DNA: TGTGCCATCAGTGACCGGGACAGGGGGGTTTGGCACACTGAAGCTTTCTTT
size: -; length: 15; J: TRBJ2-1; V: TRBV11-3; D: TRBD1; CDR3: CASSSEGQYYNEQFF; DNA: TGTGCCAGCAGCTCCGAGGGACAGTACTACAATGAGCAGTTCTTC
size: few; length: 15; J: TRBJ2-1; V: TRBV7-3; D: TRBD2; CDR3: CASSLSGGAYNEQFF; DNA: TGTGCCAGCAGCCTCTCCGGGGGGGCCTACAATGAGCAGTTCTTC
size: -; length: 14; J: TRBJ2-7; V: TRBV30; D: TRBD1; CDR3: CAWRKTGGPYEQYF; DNA: TGTGCCTGGAGGAAGACAGGGGGCCCCTACGAGCAGTACTTC
size: -; length: 14; J: TRBJ1-5; V: TRBV28; D: TRBD1; CDR3: CASSTGGGNQPQHF; DNA: TGTGCCAGCAGCACAGGGGGTGGAAATCAGCCCCAGCATTTT
size: -; length: 14; J: TRBJ2-7; V: TRBV7-3; D: TRBD2; CDR3: CASSRSGGAYEQYF; DNA: TGTGCCAGCAGCCGTAGCGGGGGGGCTTACGAGCAGTACTTC
size: -; length: 13; J: TRBJ1-1; V: TRBV2; D: -; CDR3: CASRTSRNTEAFF; DNA: TGTGCCAGCAGAACATCCCGGAACACTGAAGCTTTCTTT
size: -; length: 18; J: TRBJ2-7; V: TRBV5-1; D: TRBD1; CDR3: CASSLIGTGGPFSYEQYF; DNA: TGCGCCAGCAGCTTGATCGGGACAGGGGGTCCTTTCTCCTACGAGCAGTACTTC
size: -; length: 15; J: TRBJ2-5; V: TRBV4-1; D: TRBD1; CDR3: CASSHPGQGRVEQYF; DNA: TGCGCCAGCAGCCATCCCGGACAGGGGCGAGTGGAGCAGTACTTC
size: -; length: 16; J: TRBJ2-5; V: TRBV7-9; D: TRBD2; CDR3: CASSAPQGLPSETQYF; DNA: TGTGCCAGCAGCGCCCCGCAGGGACTACCGTCGGAGACCCAGTACTTC
size: -; length: 18; J: TRBJ1-1; V: TRBV18; D: -; CDR3: CASSPPVFDRITNTEAFF; DNA: TGTGCCAGCTCACCACCGGTCTTTGACAGGATTACGAACACTGAAGCTTTCTTT
size: -; length: 14; J: TRBJ2-2; V: TRBV18; D: -; CDR3: CASSPTGHTGELFF; DNA: TGTGCCAGCTCACCAACAGGGCACACCGGGGAGCTGTTTTTT
size: -; length: 15; J: TRBJ1-4; V: TRBV29-1; D: TRBD1; CDR3: CSVARTGGEGEKLFF; DNA: TGCAGCGTTGCACGAACAGGGGGCGAGGGTGAAAAACTGTTTTTT
size: -; length: 14; J: TRBJ1-5; V: TRBV6-1; D: -; CDR3: CASSETAQNQPQHF; DNA: TGTGCCAGCAGTGAAACTGCCCAAAATCAGCCCCAGCATTTT
size: once; length: 17; J: TRBJ1-2; V: TRBV12-5; D: -; CDR3: CASGPEPSLEEGYGYTF; DNA: TGTGCTAGTGGACCTGAACCCTCTCTAGAGGAGGGCTATGGCTACACCTTC
size: -; length: 19; J: TRBJ2-3; V: TRBV10-2; D: TRBD2; CDR3: CASSARLRLAGGPGDTQYF; DNA: TGCGCCAGCAGTGCCCGGTTAAGACTAGCGGGAGGGCCGGGAGATACGCAGTATTTT
size: -; length: 15; J: TRBJ1-1; V: TRBV11-2; D: -; CDR3: CASSLVARMNTEAFF; DNA: TGTGCCAGCAGCTTAGTGGCCAGGATGAACACTGAAGCTTTCTTT
size: few; length: 14; J: TRBJ1-1; V: TRBV7-3; D: -; CDR3: CASKGQGMNTEAFF; DNA: TGTGCCAGCAAAGGGCAGGGCATGAACACTGAAGCTTTCTTT
size: -; length: 14; J: TRBJ1-1; V: TRBV7-9; D: -; CDR3: CASSSRGRGTEAFF; DNA: TGTGCCAGCAGCTCCAGGGGTCGGGGAACTGAAGCTTTCTTT
size: once; length: 18; J: TRBJ2-2; V: TRBV7-3; D: TRBD2; CDR3: CASSQHFPAGGGTGELFF; DNA: TGTGCCAGCAGCCAACATTTCCCGGCGGGGGGGGGCACCGGGGAGCTGTTTTTT
size: -; length: 17; J: TRBJ1-5; V: TRBV19; D: -; CDR3: CASSIAGGDFSNQPQHF; DNA: TGTGCCAGTAGTATCGCGGGAGGGGACTTTAGCAATCAGCCCCAGCATTTT
size: -; length: 16; J: TRBJ1-2; V: TRBV5-3; D: -; CDR3: CARSPLSRADIYGYTF; DNA: TGTGCCAGAAGCCCACTAAGCAGGGCTGATATCTATGGCTACACCTTC
size: -; length: 12; J: TRBJ1-2; V: TRBV7-9; D: -; CDR3: CSSTDSRYGYTF; DNA: TGTTCCTCCACGGACAGCCGATATGGCTACACCTTC
size: -; length: 14; J: TRBJ1-2; V: TRBV27; D: -; CDR3: CASSLGAVSYGYTF; DNA: TGTGCCAGCAGTTTAGGGGCAGTAAGTTATGGCTACACCTTC
size: -; length: 17; J: TRBJ1-2; V: TRBV13; D: -; CDR3: CASSLGDRHRPNYGYTF; DNA: TGTGCCAGCAGCTTAGGGGATAGACATCGTCCTAACTATGGCTACACCTTC
size: few; length: 14; J: TRBJ1-2; V: TRBV7-9; D: TRBD1; CDR3: CASSLGGQGNGYTF; DNA: TGTGCCAGCAGCTTAGGGGGACAGGGGAATGGCTACACCTTC